These 24 T cell receptor beta chains came from one sample sequenced in a study of blood T cell repertoires in COVID-19. Sequencing used immunoSEQ multiplex PCR; TCRdb keeps in-frame clones, though not all of them. The repertoire consists of approximately 200,000 clones, with 80% to 90% occurring once and the leading ten covering under 12%. Sequencing was done on a sample of peripheral blood. Receptor source: a woman older than 75 with COVID-19, enrolled during active disease.

The chain combines TRBV11-2 with TRBJ1-6, with D possibly matching TRBD1 (6 bases). The CDR3 loop spans 14 amino acids. Germline CDR1 is SGHAT and CDR2 is FQNNGV. With 6 bases removed from V and 9 bases from J, the gap between germline ends came to 15 bases. DNA for the CDR3: TGTGCCAGCAGTCAGCCTAGGGGGACTTCACCCCTCCACTTT. Translation: CASSQPRGTSPLHF.

The V and J genes are TRBV7-8 and TRBJ1-1, with D possibly being TRBD1 (6 bases). Trimming removed 1 base at V and 7 bases at J, with 10 bases between. The CDR3 loop spans 13 amino acids. The germline V gene encodes CDR1 SGHVS and CDR2 FQNEAQ. The CDR3 sequence: CASSLGQGLEAFF. For the CDR3, the DNA is TGTGCCAGCAGCTTAGGTCAGGGGCTTGAAGCTTTCTTT.

This clone was detected once. The chain uses TRBV5-1 and TRBJ1-2; no clear D. The germline V gene has CDR1 SGHRS and CDR2 YFSETQ. CDR3 length equals 14 residues. Trimming pared 0 bases from V and 2 bases from J, leaving 8 bases between. CDR3 bases: TGCGCCAGCAGCTTGGCCGGAGAGAACTATGGCTACACCTTC. Residues: CASSLAGENYGYTF.

The chain has TRBV19 and TRBJ1-1, with D perhaps TRBD1 (6 bases). V was clipped by 4 bases and J by 2 bases, with 11 bases between them. The CDR3 has 14 residues. Germline CDR1 LNHDA, CDR2 SQIVND (reference sequence). The chain's CDR3 is CASSTGTYNTEAFF. CDR3 coding DNA: TGTGCCAGTAGTACCGGGACATACAACACTGAAGCTTTCTTT.

The chain carries TRBV6-5 and TRBJ1-1; 8 bases are shared with TRBD1. The germline V gene has CDR1 MNHEY and CDR2 SVGAGI. J gave up 1 base and V 6 bases, and 4 bases lay outside the gene matches. This CDR3 has 14 amino acids. CDR3 bases: TGTGCCAGCAGGCCACAGGGGGAGAACACTGAAGCTTTCTTT. This gives the protein CASRPQGENTEAFF.

The chain employs TRBV28 and TRBJ1-6, with 9 bases fitting TRBD1. The length of the CDR3 is 18 residues. The ends lost 2 bases at V and 8 bases at J; junction bases unmatched: 13. Germline V CDR1 and CDR2: MDHEN, SYDVKM. The CDR3 DNA is TGTGCCAGCAGTTTACCCCCCAGGGACAGGGCTAGGGATTCACCCCTCCACTTT. Its translation: CASSLPPRDRARDSPLHF.

The count of this clone is one. CDR3 loop: CASSVSGASDTQYF. The CDR3 coding sequence is TGTGCCAGCAGCGTCAGCGGGGCCTCAGATACGCAGTATTTT. The chain uses TRBV5-4 and TRBJ2-3; 7 nucleotides agree with TRBD2. In germline, CDR1 is SGHNT, CDR2 YYREEE (reference sequence). Trimming took 4 bases from V and 4 from J; bases not matched to a gene: 6. The CDR3 length is 14 residues.

V and J are TRBV6-2 or TRBV6-3 and TRBJ2-7; tentatively, D is TRBD2 (5 bases). There are 12 residues in the CDR3. Germline V CDR1 and CDR2: MNHEY, SVGEGT. Trimming took 5 bases from V and 4 from J, leaving 9 bases between them. CDR3 loop: CASSKGLYEQYF. The DNA of the CDR3 is TGTGCCAGCAGTAAAGGACTGTACGAGCAGTACTTC.

As regards this clone: Other DNA variants within this sample encode the same CDR3. The chain recombines TRBV6-2 or TRBV6-3 with TRBJ1-1, with D uncertain. Germline CDR1 is MNHEY and CDR2 is SVGEGT. Trimming removed 0 bases at V and 1 base at J, with 6 bases between. This CDR3 is 14 amino acids long. The CDR3 region is CASSYSAGNTEAFF. The CDR3 coding sequence is TGTGCCAGCAGTTACTCAGCAGGGAACACTGAAGCTTTCTTT.

This clone was counted a single time. The chain employs TRBV28 and TRBJ1-1; a weak D match, TRBD1 (6 bases). The CDR3 has 17 amino acids. V was clipped by 4 bases and J by 2 bases, with 20 bases between them. From germline, CDR1 is MDHEN and CDR2 SYDVKM. Here the CDR3 DNA reads TGTGCCAGCAGTTCAACCACAGGGTCGAAAGATAACACTGAAGCTTTCTTT. It codes for CASSSTTGSKDNTEAFF.

This rearrangement joins TRBV7-3 to TRBJ1-6; D uncertain. V was pared by 2 bases and J by 7 bases, with 12 bases between. CDR3 length: 15 residues. Germline V gene sequence: CDR1 SGHTA, CDR2 FQGTGA. The CDR3 here is CASSLGQAMNSPLHF. The CDR3 DNA sequence: TGTGCCAGCAGCTTAGGGCAGGCAATGAATTCACCCCTCCACTTT.

CDR3 loop: CASSPRTGPDQPQHF. CDR3 DNA sequence: TGTGCCAGCAGTCCAAGGACAGGGCCAGATCAGCCCCAGCATTTT. The chain recombines TRBV28 with TRBJ1-5; 8 nucleotides align to TRBD1. This CDR3 has 15 residues. With 5 bases clipped from V and 5 bases from J, the junction kept 8 bases outside the gene matches. CDR1 MDHEN and CDR2 SYDVKM come from the germline V gene.

The CDR3, as DNA: TGTGCCAGCAGCTTGTCGGTGAATGAGCAGTTCTTC. Protein product: CASSLSVNEQFF. The rearrangement links TRBV7-2 to TRBJ2-1; no reliable D call. In germline, CDR1 is SGHTA, CDR2 FQGNSA. The V and J ends lost 3 bases and 7 bases respectively, with 7 bases between them. CDR3 length equals 12 residues.

V is TRBV30 and J is TRBJ1-4; 8 bases align to TRBD1. CDR3 length equals 15 residues. Per germline, CDR1 GTSNPN and CDR2 SVGIG (reference sequence). The junction had 10 bases not matched to a gene; V was cut back by 3 bases and J by 7 bases. CDR3 amino acids: CAWSLPTGAGEKLFF. CDR3 bases: TGTGCCTGGAGCCTACCGACAGGGGCGGGTGAAAAACTGTTTTTT.

This chain joins TRBV5-6 and TRBJ1-2, with TRBD1 matching 9 bases. The CDR3 covers 15 residues. With V trimmed by 6 bases and J by 4 bases, 10 bases remained unmatched. Germline CDR1 and CDR2: SGHDT and YYEEEE. The CDR3 DNA reads as TGTGCCAGCACCCGGGCGGGACAGGGTGCCTATGGCTACACCTTC. Protein: CASTRAGQGAYGYTF.

The chain joins TRBV6-1 to TRBJ2-6; the match to TRBD1 covers 9 bases. Trimming at V came to 3 bases and at J to 2 bases, leaving 8 bases not matched to a gene. CDR3 length equals 18 residues. Germline lookup yields CDR1 MNHNS and CDR2 SASEGT. CDR3 sequence: CASSDLGQGNTGANVLTF. CDR3 nucleotides: TGTGCCAGCAGTGACTTGGGACAGGGCAATACTGGGGCCAACGTCCTGACTTTC.

This chain uses TRBV27 with TRBJ2-1, with 13 bases that match TRBD2. The length of the CDR3 is 16 residues. Trimming at V came to 4 bases and at J to 2 bases, leaving 2 bases not matched to a gene. The germline V gene has CDR1 MNHEY and CDR2 SMNVEV (reference sequence). As DNA, the CDR3 is TGTGCCAGCAGTTCCGGGACTAGCGGGGCCTACAATGAGCAGTTCTTC. Its translation is CASSSGTSGAYNEQFF.

The V and J genes are TRBV5-1 and TRBJ1-4; D gene ambiguous. Trimming took off 0 bases at V and 8 bases at J, with 14 bases between the two ends. This CDR3 is built from 15 residues. Germline V gene data show CDR1 as SGHRS and CDR2 as YFSETQ. CDR3 coding DNA: TGCGCCAGCAGCTTGGCCGCACTGGAGGGCGAAAAACTGTTTTTT. Translated, it gives CASSLAALEGEKLFF.

This rearrangement joins TRBV7-2 to TRBJ1-1, with TRBD1 identical over 10 bases. The germline gives CDR1 SGHTA, CDR2 FQGNSA. This CDR3 is 14 amino acids long. With 5 bases clipped from V and 5 bases from J, the junction kept 5 bases outside the gene matches. CDR3 residues: CASSQGQGKTEAFF. The CDR3 DNA sequence: TGTGCCAGCAGCCAGGGACAGGGGAAAACTGAAGCTTTCTTT.

The CDR3 bases are TGTGCCAGCAGAGACTTGAACACTGAAGCTTTCTTT. This translates into CASRDLNTEAFF. This chain uses TRBV12-3 or TRBV12-4 with TRBJ1-1, with D hard to call. The CDR3 is 12 amino acids. V gave up 6 bases and J gave up 0 bases, with 5 bases separating them.

The V gene is TRBV7-2, the J gene TRBJ1-1; D is ambiguous. The CDR3 runs 13 residues. Germline CDR1 is SGHTA and CDR2 is FQGNSA. Trimming pared 1 base from V and 6 bases from J, leaving 9 bases between. CDR3 DNA sequence: TGTGCCAGCAGCTTAGATGCGGGGTCTGAAGCTTTCTTT. Translated: CASSLDAGSEAFF.

This clone was seen only a few times. The J gene is TRBJ1-5, the V gene TRBV9, with D maybe TRBD1 (6 bases). V lost 4 bases and J 5 bases, leaving 13 bases between the germline ends. In germline, CDR1 is SGDLS, CDR2 YYNGEE. The CDR3 sequence is 14 residues long. The CDR3 region has the DNA TGTGCCAGCAGCCCCGGACAGACGTATCAGCCCCAGCATTTT. This translates into CASSPGQTYQPQHF.

The chain recombines TRBV6-5 with TRBJ1-2; D call uncertain. The CDR3 totals 14 residues. Germline CDR1 is MNHEY and CDR2 is SVGAGI. The V and J ends lost 2 bases and 10 bases respectively, with 17 bases between them. CDR3 bases: TGTGCCAGCAGTTACGACAACACATTCAGGCACTACACCTTC. This sequence encodes CASSYDNTFRHYTF.

CDR3 region: CATEEVRRGSTDTQYF. The CDR3 DNA reads as TGTGCCACTGAGGAGGTTAGGCGGGGTAGCACAGATACGCAGTATTTT. The chain recombines TRBV27 with TRBJ2-3; D possibly corresponds to TRBD2 (6 bases). Trimming removed 10 bases from V and 0 bases from J, with 20 bases in between. The CDR3 has 16 residues. Germline assignment: CDR1 MNHEY and CDR2 SMNVEV (reference sequence).